These 3 T cell receptor beta chains came from one sample sequenced in a study of Graves' ophthalmopathy and Graves' hyperthyroidism. The study amplified TCR beta CDR3 regions using RNA transcripts. An initial RT-PCR round employing HTBI primers preceded a second-round multiplex PCR. TCRdb re-analysed the multiplex PCR reads in MiXCR, keeping a single row per CDR3 protein. The sample gives hundreds of thousands of distinct CDR3 sequences, 22% of which show up once; roughly 7.4% is in the top ten. The sequencing input was peripheral blood. All receptors come from a woman aged 18-29 years with stable Graves' hyperthyroidism. Some clones in this sample may be carry-over from other donors' samples.

In its sample, this clonotype was seen many times. The chain uses TRBV6-2 or TRBV6-3 and TRBJ1-2; 9 bases agree with TRBD1. The V and J ends lost 7 bases and 5 bases, in that order; junction bases with no gene match: 14. Germline values: CDR1 MNHEY, CDR2 SVGEGT. This CDR3 is 16 amino acids long. Written as DNA, the CDR3 is TGTGCCAGCACTTCCCATGGACAGGGGATGACTTATGGCTACACCTTC. Translated, it gives CASTSHGQGMTYGYTF.

This clonotype was counted ten times or more. The CDR3 is CSASGTGEAFF. Here the CDR3 DNA reads TGCAGTGCTTCCGGGACAGGGGAGGCTTTCTTT. This chain joins TRBV20-1 and TRBJ1-1; 10 bases fit TRBD1. J gave up 11 bases and V 5 bases, and 5 bases lay outside the gene matches. The CDR3 runs to 11 residues. CDR1 and CDR2 from the germline V gene are DFQATT and SNEGSKA (reference sequence).

This clonotype has a count of ten or more. The chain is built from TRBV20-1 and TRBJ1-1; D gene ambiguous. Trimming cost V 6 bases and J 4 bases, with 12 bases left between them. This CDR3 has 12 amino acids. The germline CDR1 and CDR2 sequences are DFQATT and SNEGSKA (reference sequence). CDR3 in amino acids: CSAQRAATEAFF. The CDR3 region has the DNA TGCAGTGCCCAGCGCGCGGCCACTGAAGCTTTCTTT.